This TCR beta chain was obtained from a study of blood T cell repertoires in COVID-19. Turning to the study itself: From the United States, Italy and Spain came samples of acute and convalescent COVID-19. PBMCs, B-cell-depleted T cells, or T cells provided the cDNA or gDNA that made up the material.

Profiled with immunoSEQ multiplex PCR; TCRdb holds only in-frame clones, not every one. The data show 200,000 to 250,000 clones, 70% to 90% seen once. This CDR3 is built from 14 residues. The V and J ends lost 0 bases and 0 bases respectively, with 6 bases between them. Germline values: CDR1 SGHTS, CDR2 YDEGEE. The gene calls are TRBV5-8 and TRBJ1-1; D uncertain. The specimen was peripheral blood. This receptor was obtained from a man aged 50 or older with COVID-19, enrolled during active disease. The CDR3 DNA follows: TGTGCCAGCAGCTTGGGACTGATGAACACTGAAGCTTTCTTT. This gives the protein CASSLGLMNTEAFF.